Listed here are 16 T cell receptor beta chains from one sample, sequenced in a study of early T cells in non-severe SARS-CoV-2 infection. Using its own MiXCR run on the 5' RACE reads, TCRdb lists one record per CDR3 protein. The sample records about 97,000 distinct CDR3 sequences, 8% to 13% being singletons. The sequencing here drew on whole blood, taken at baseline. Every receptor here comes from an adult who was a healthcare worker with PCR-confirmed SARS-CoV-2 infection or an uninfected control (not recorded which).

The genes are TRBV29-1 and TRBJ2-2; no definite D call. This CDR3 is 13 amino acids long. V was cut by 3 bases and J by 1 base, with 6 bases left in between. The germline CDR1 and CDR2 sequences are SQVTM and ANQGSEA. The CDR3 sequence: CSVEAVNTGELFF. The CDR3 DNA sequence: TGCAGCGTTGAGGCTGTGAACACCGGGGAGCTGTTTTTT.

The V call is TRBV7-2, the J call TRBJ1-6; the D gene is possibly TRBD1 (5 bases). Germline V gives CDR1 SGHTA, CDR2 FQGNSA. The CDR3 is 13 amino acids. With 8 bases removed from V and 9 bases from J, the gap between germline ends came to 14 bases. Here the CDR3 reads CASGSARGSPLHF. For the CDR3, the DNA is TGTGCCAGCGGATCCGCGAGGGGTTCACCCCTCCACTTT.

In its sample, this clonotype was seen many times. The J gene is TRBJ2-7, the V gene TRBV7-2; D possibly uses TRBD1 or TRBD2 (5 bases each). The CDR3 spans 14 residues. Trimming cost V 0 bases and J 2 bases, with 8 bases left between them. CDR1 is SGHTA and CDR2 is FQGNSA in the germline V gene. CDR3 bases: TGTGCCAGCAGCTTAGCGGGGACCCCCTACGAGCAGTACTTC. Amino acids: CASSLAGTPYEQYF. Complete variable domain (other parts from reference TRBV7-2 and TRBJ2-7): GAGVSQSPSNKVTEKGKDVELRCDPISGHTALYWYRQSLGQGLEFLIYFQGNSAPDKSGLPSDRFSAERTGGSVSTLTIQRTQQEDSAVYLCASSLAGTPYEQYFGPGTRLTVT.

The V and J genes are TRBV12-5 and TRBJ2-1, with D perhaps matching TRBD2 (6 bases). The CDR3 runs 15 residues. Germline V gene data show CDR1 as LGHNT and CDR2 as FRNRAP. Trimming removed 3 bases at V and 7 bases at J, with 16 bases between. Here the CDR3 reads CASGLMSSAKNEQFF. CDR3 bases: TGTGCTAGTGGTTTAATGTCTAGCGCCAAGAATGAGCAGTTCTTC.

This clonotype is classed as medium-sized. V usage is TRBV20-1 and J usage is TRBJ2-7; 7 bases map to TRBD1. CDR1 is DFQATT, CDR2 SNEGSKA, per germline (reference sequence). CDR3 length: 11 residues. Germline trimming cut 0 bases from V and 7 bases from J; bases unmatched to any gene: 0. In DNA, the CDR3 is TGCAGTGCTAGAGAGGACAGGGAGCAGTACTTC. This translates into CSAREDREQYF.

This clonotype was counted between two and nine times. V and J are TRBV20-1 and TRBJ1-6; D might be TRBD1 (5 bases). The CDR3 totals 19 residues. V was cut by 0 bases and J by 5 bases, with 23 bases left in between. Germline V CDR1 and CDR2: DFQATT, SNEGSKA (reference sequence). The CDR3 protein is CSARDDSRVSGLDNSPLHF. The CDR3 coding sequence is TGCAGTGCTAGAGATGATTCGAGGGTTTCAGGGCTGGATAATTCACCCCTCCACTTT.

This clonotype has ten or more counts. CDR3 DNA: TGCAGCGTTCGGGACACCGATAATTCACCCCTCCACTTT. Its protein is CSVRDTDNSPLHF. This chain joins TRBV29-1 and TRBJ1-6; D possibly corresponds to TRBD1 (6 bases). Trimming removed 5 bases from V and 5 bases from J, with 10 bases in between. CDR3 length: 13 amino acids. The germline CDR1 and CDR2 sequences are SQVTM and ANQGSEA.

This clonotype was recorded a few times. V usage is TRBV20-1 and J usage is TRBJ2-7; 10 nucleotides match TRBD2. CDR1 is DFQATT and CDR2 is SNEGSKA in the germline V gene (reference sequence). The ends lost 3 bases at V and 1 base at J; junction bases unmatched: 6. The CDR3 runs to 15 residues. CDR3: CSASPSGSTSYEQYF. The CDR3 DNA reads TGCAGTGCTAGTCCTAGCGGGAGCACTTCCTACGAGCAGTACTTC.

This clonotype was seen ten or more times. The chain has TRBV20-1 and TRBJ2-3; 13 positions match TRBD2. The length of the CDR3 is 16 residues. The germline gives CDR1 DFQATT, CDR2 SNEGSKA (reference sequence). V lost 4 bases, J lost 2 bases, and 6 bases stayed unmatched. CDR3 coding DNA: TGCAGTGCTACAAGGACTAGCGGGGGTATCACAGATACGCAGTATTTT. This encodes CSATRTSGGITDTQYF.

This clonotype was seen repeatedly, ten times or more. V gene TRBV5-1 combines with J gene TRBJ2-6; D might be TRBD1 (5 bases). With 4 bases removed from V and 4 bases from J, the gap between germline ends came to 15 bases. CDR1 and CDR2 from the germline V gene are SGHRS and YFSETQ. This CDR3 region has 16 residues. The CDR3 bases are TGCGCCAGCAGCGTGCCCATAGGGGCAGGGGCCAACGTCCTGACTTTC. Protein product: CASSVPIGAGANVLTF.

This clonotype was counted only a few times. The junction shows a germline mismatch at one end, possibly a read error. The rearrangement joins TRBV7-2 to TRBJ1-5; D is perhaps TRBD1 (5 bases). Germline CDR1 and CDR2: SGHTA and FQGNSA. The CDR3 extends over 14 amino acids. In DNA form, the CDR3 reads TGTGTCAGCAGCTTCCCTGGGGACGGGCAGCCCCAGCATTTT. Its protein is CVSSFPGDGQPQHF.

This clonotype was recorded many times. V is TRBV10-3 and J is TRBJ2-3; the D is unclear. V was pared by 2 bases and J by 1 base, with 10 bases between. The CDR3 spans 15 residues. In germline, CDR1 is ENHRY, CDR2 SYGVKD. The CDR3 nucleotides are TGTGCCATCAGTGAGGCCCCACCCCGCACAGATACGCAGTATTTT. It yields the protein CAISEAPPRTDTQYF.

This clonotype came up a few times. The chain employs TRBV30 and TRBJ1-6, with D hard to call. V shed 6 bases and J shed 7 bases, with 16 bases lying between them. Germline CDR1 reads GTSNPN; CDR2 reads SVGIG (reference sequence). This CDR3 contains 14 residues. The CDR3 nucleotides are TGTGCCTGTGAACAGCGCGTAGACAATTCACCCCTCCACTTT. It is translated as CACEQRVDNSPLHF.

The chain joins TRBV3-1 to TRBJ2-5; D possibly uses TRBD1 or TRBD2 (6 bases each). V was cut by 6 bases and J by 5 bases, with 22 bases left in between. CDR1 LGHDT and CDR2 YNNKEL come from the germline V gene (reference sequence). The CDR3 contains 16 residues. CDR3 loop: CASSFPGQSGGETQYF. CDR3 sequence (DNA): TGTGCCAGCAGTTTCCCGGGACAATCAGGAGGGGAGACCCAGTACTTC.

This chain connects TRBV20-1 to TRBJ2-7; perhaps TRBD2 as D (6 bases). Germline V gene lookup returns CDR1 DFQATT and CDR2 SNEGSKA (reference sequence). V dropped 3 bases and J dropped 2 bases, with 14 bases sitting between them. The CDR3 runs 14 residues. CDR3: CSASRAGNTYEQYF. The CDR3 DNA reads TGCAGTGCTAGTAGGGCGGGGAATACCTACGAGCAGTACTTC.

This clonotype has a count of ten or more. The chain joins TRBV20-1 to TRBJ1-2, with 10 bases aligning to TRBD1. This CDR3 has 15 residues. Germline V gives CDR1 DFQATT, CDR2 SNEGSKA (reference sequence). J gave up 6 bases and V 5 bases, and 12 bases lay outside the gene matches. CDR3 sequence: CSAVGGPTGGNGYTF. CDR3 nucleotide sequence: TGCAGTGCTGTAGGTGGCCCGACAGGGGGCAATGGCTACACCTTC.